This TCR beta chain was identified during a study of Ad26.COV2.S vaccination and SARS-CoV-2 variants. Whole-study results and caveats: Spike-specific TCR breadth in vaccine recipients exceeded that seen in placebo recipients. The authors reported substantial breadth in spike-specific CD8+ and CD4+ T cell responses after vaccination. Total T cell responses were possibly underestimated by TCR breadth and depth analyses. Measurement of non-spike TCR breadth gave similar results in vaccine and placebo recipients.

V was trimmed by 3 bases and J by 2 bases, leaving 13 bases between them. The CDR3 sequence is 15 residues long. Germline V CDR1 and CDR2: SGHTA, FQGNSA. Here immunoSEQ multiplex PCR was the method, and the copy in TCRdb shows in-frame clones only, minus some. This table has about 350,000 clones, just over 90% appearing once. This clone was seen once. The antigen remains unidentified. The genes are TRBV7-2 and TRBJ1-2; weak D call: TRBD1 (5 bases). The source is a human donor who had recovered from COVID-19. The starting material was peripheral blood, obtained after recovery from COVID-19. The DNA for the CDR3 is TGTGCCAGCAGCTTTGGGACCAGGAGAAACTATGGCTACACCTTC. Translating it yields CASSFGTRRNYGYTF.